This T cell receptor beta chain emerged from a study of control samples from healthy donors and cancer patients. Profiling relied on immunoSEQ multiplex PCR, and the TCRdb table lists in-frame clones only, not all of them. The sample includes about 150,000 clones, 75% to 90% of them seen just once. Trimming shortened V by 8 bases and J by 0 bases, and 17 bases separated the two germline ends. This CDR3 has 15 residues. Looked up from germline, CDR1 is MGHDK and CDR2 is SYGVNS. Sequenced: blood. The V and J genes are TRBV25-1 and TRBJ2-7; possibly TRBD2 for D (5 bases). The TCR sequence derives from a man aged 30 to 45 in good health. CDR3 region: CASSTAGSLSYEQYF. The CDR3, as DNA: TGTGCCAGCTCCACGGCGGGCAGCCTCTCCTACGAGCAGTACTTC.